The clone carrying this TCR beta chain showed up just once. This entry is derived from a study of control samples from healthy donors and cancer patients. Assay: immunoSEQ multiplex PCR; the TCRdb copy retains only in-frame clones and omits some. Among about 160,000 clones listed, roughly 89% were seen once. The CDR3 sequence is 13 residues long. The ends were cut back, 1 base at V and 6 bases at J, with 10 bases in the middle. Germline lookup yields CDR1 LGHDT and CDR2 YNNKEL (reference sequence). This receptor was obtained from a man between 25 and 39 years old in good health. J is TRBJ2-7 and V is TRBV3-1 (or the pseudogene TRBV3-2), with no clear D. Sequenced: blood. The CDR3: CASSQAWWGEQYF. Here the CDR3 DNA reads TGTGCCAGCAGCCAAGCCTGGTGGGGCGAGCAGTACTTC.